Presented here are 32 T cell receptor beta chains from one specimen sequenced in a study of OX40 agonist ivuxolimab in advanced cancers. Data came from immunoSEQ multiplex PCR; TCRdb stores just in-frame clones and leaves some out. The repertoire holds about 70,000 clones, with 70% to 90% as singletons. The sample was CD4+ or CD8+ T cells sorted from blood, taken in a trial of the OX40 agonist ivuxolimab. Source of these receptors: an adult with an advanced solid tumor such as melanoma, head and neck, liver or kidney cancer.

V gene TRBV6-5 combines with J gene TRBJ1-1, with 8 bases aligning to TRBD1. Germline V gene lookup returns CDR1 MNHEY and CDR2 SVGAGI. The CDR3 length is 15 residues. Trimming cost V 6 bases and J 4 bases; bases outside gene matches: 10. The CDR3, as DNA: TGTGCCAGCAGAATCCAGGGGGCAACGACCACTGAAGCTTTCTTT. Translated, it gives CASRIQGATTTEAFF.

The rearrangement uses TRBV30 and TRBJ1-5; the D is unclear. Per germline, CDR1 GTSNPN and CDR2 SVGIG (reference sequence). This CDR3 contains 17 residues. V gave up 3 bases and J gave up 0 bases, with 18 bases separating them. CDR3 protein: CAWSRGSSRSSNQPQHF. The CDR3 DNA sequence: TGTGCCTGGAGCCGAGGGTCCAGTAGGAGTAGCAATCAGCCCCAGCATTTT. The whole variable domain, filled in from reference TRBV30 and TRBJ1-5, reads SQTIHQWPATLVQPVGSPLSLECTVEGTSNPNLYWYRQAAGRGLQLLFYSVGIGQISSEVPQNLSASRPQDRQFILSSKKLLLSDSGFYLCAWSRGSSRSSNQPQHFGDGTRLSIL.

The chain couples TRBV28 to TRBJ2-1; 10 positions match TRBD2. This CDR3 contains 19 residues. The germline V gene encodes CDR1 MDHEN and CDR2 SYDVKM. With V trimmed by 4 bases and J by 0 bases, 12 bases remained unmatched. The CDR3 reads CASSSPRASGGSSYNEQFF. The CDR3 nucleotides read TGTGCCAGCAGTTCCCCCCGGGCTAGCGGGGGATCCTCCTACAATGAGCAGTTCTTC.

This chain joins TRBV6-6 and TRBJ1-5; TRBD1 aligns across 9 bases. J gave up 5 bases and V 5 bases, and 1 base lay outside the gene matches. CDR1 and CDR2 from the germline V gene are MNHNY and SVGAGI (reference sequence). This CDR3 spans 13 amino acids. The CDR3, as DNA: TGTGCCAGCAGTCGACAGGGGGATCAGCCCCAGCATTTT. It yields the protein CASSRQGDQPQHF.

V gene TRBV11-3 combines with J gene TRBJ2-5, with D perhaps matching TRBD2 (5 bases). V lost 5 bases to trimming and J lost 3 bases, with 16 bases between them. From germline, CDR1 is SGHNT and CDR2 YENEEA. The CDR3 runs 15 residues. CDR3 sequence: CASSPGLMREETQYF. CDR3 nucleotide sequence: TGTGCCAGCAGCCCAGGTTTAATGAGGGAAGAGACCCAGTACTTC.

The chain combines TRBV6-6 with TRBJ2-7; a possible D gene is TRBD1 (6 bases). V was shortened by 4 bases and J by 0 bases, with 13 bases between the two germline ends. CDR1 is MNHNY, CDR2 SVGAGI, per germline (reference sequence). There are 15 residues in the CDR3. The CDR3 loop reads CASSSTGSGSYEQYF. CDR3 DNA: TGTGCCAGCAGTTCCACAGGGTCCGGCTCCTACGAGCAGTACTTC.

The chain carries TRBV4-2 and TRBJ2-7; 7 positions agree with TRBD1. The CDR3 loop spans 16 amino acids. Germline lookup yields CDR1 LGHNA and CDR2 YNFKEQ. Trimming removed 3 bases from V and 5 bases from J; junction bases left unmatched: 13. The CDR3 here is CASSQEIQGVRDEQYF. In DNA, the CDR3 is TGTGCCAGCAGCCAGGAGATCCAGGGGGTGAGGGACGAGCAGTACTTC.

The J gene is TRBJ1-6, the V gene TRBV6-1; possibly TRBD1 for D (5 bases). CDR1 is MNHNS, CDR2 SASEGT, per germline. The CDR3 consists of 16 residues. Trimming took off 2 bases at V and 7 bases at J, with 15 bases between the two ends. The CDR3 DNA follows: TGTGCCAGCAGTGAATGGGGTCAGGGCAGAAATTCACCCCTCCACTTT. Encoded protein: CASSEWGQGRNSPLHF.

The chain couples TRBV5-4 to TRBJ2-5; TRBD2 agrees at 9 bases. From germline, CDR1 is SGHNT and CDR2 YYREEE (reference sequence). Germline trimming cut 4 bases from V and 4 bases from J; bases unmatched to any gene: 11. The CDR3 runs to 16 residues. The CDR3 spells CASSPARGGAPETQYF. CDR3 DNA: TGTGCCAGCAGCCCCGCGCGCGGGGGGGCTCCAGAGACCCAGTACTTC.

The rearrangement uses TRBV15 and TRBJ2-2; D is ambiguous. With 4 bases removed from V and 5 bases from J, the gap between germline ends came to 14 bases. The CDR3 sequence is 15 residues long. Per the germline V gene, CDR1 is LNHNV and CDR2 is YYDKDF (reference sequence). CDR3 nucleotides: TGTGCCACCAGCAAAGGGCGGCGGTGGACCGGGGAGCTGTTTTTT. Its translation: CATSKGRRWTGELFF.

CDR3 protein: CATSSDRLGQPQHF. Written as DNA, the CDR3 is TGTGCCACCAGCAGTGACAGGCTCGGACAGCCCCAGCATTTT. The chain has TRBV15 and TRBJ1-5; perhaps TRBD1 as D (6 bases). The germline V and J ends were trimmed by 3 bases and 7 bases, with 13 bases remaining between them. Germline CDR1 is LNHNV and CDR2 is YYDKDF (reference sequence). The CDR3 length is 14 residues. The full variable domain, rest sourced from reference TRBV15 and TRBJ1-5, is DAMVIQNPRYQVTQFGKPVTLSCSQTLNHNVMYWYQQKSSQAPKLLFHYYDKDFNNEADTPDNFQSRRPNTSFCFLDIRSPGLGDTAMYLCATSSDRLGQPQHFGDGTRLSIL.

The V gene is TRBV5-1, the J gene TRBJ2-3, with 8 bases aligning to TRBD1. CDR3 length equals 14 residues. Germline assignment: CDR1 SGHRS and CDR2 YFSETQ. V shed 3 bases and J 6 bases; nucleotides not matched to a gene: 6. This CDR3 reads CASSWDRRGDTQYF. The CDR3 DNA sequence: TGCGCCAGCAGCTGGGACAGGAGAGGGGATACGCAGTATTTT. The full variable domain, rest sourced from reference TRBV5-1 and TRBJ2-3, is KAGVTQTPRYLIKTRGQQVTLSCSPISGHRSVSWYQQTPGQGLQFLFEYFSETQRNKGNFPGRFSGRQFSNSRSEMNVSTLELGDSALYLCASSWDRRGDTQYFGPGTRLTVL.

The chain recombines TRBV11-2 with TRBJ1-1; D gene unclear. The CDR3 covers 15 residues. The germline V gene encodes CDR1 SGHAT and CDR2 FQNNGV. V was clipped by 0 bases and J by 8 bases, with 16 bases between them. CDR3 in amino acids: CASSLDPWGVREAFF. In nucleotides, the CDR3 is TGTGCCAGCAGCTTAGACCCTTGGGGAGTAAGAGAAGCTTTCTTT.

The chain links TRBV19 to TRBJ1-5; no clear D. Trimming removed 3 bases at V and 5 bases at J, with 11 bases between. The CDR3 sequence is 14 residues long. CDR1 is LNHDA, CDR2 SQIVND, per germline (reference sequence). The CDR3 protein is CASSITGSDQPQHF. The CDR3, as DNA: TGTGCCAGTAGTATTACGGGGTCGGATCAGCCCCAGCATTTT.

The CDR3 bases are TGTGCCTGGAGTGTACGACAGGGGGATGGCTACACCTTC. This encodes CAWSVRQGDGYTF. The genes are TRBV30 and TRBJ1-2, with 9 bases lining up with TRBD1. Germline CDR1 is GTSNPN and CDR2 is SVGIG (reference sequence). V lost 0 bases, J lost 6 bases, and 2 bases stayed unmatched. The CDR3 loop spans 13 amino acids.

The chain couples TRBV25-1 to TRBJ2-4, with 7 bases that match TRBD1. V lost 1 base, J lost 6 bases, and 3 bases stayed unmatched. CDR1 and CDR2 from the germline V gene are MGHDK and SYGVNS. CDR3 length equals 14 residues. The CDR3 spells CASSEFGTANIQYF. The CDR3 DNA sequence: TGTGCCAGCAGTGAATTTGGGACAGCAAACATTCAGTACTTC.

The V and J genes are TRBV11-2 and TRBJ1-1; D might be TRBD1 (6 bases). CDR1 and CDR2 (germline): SGHAT, FQNNGV. Trimming stripped 1 base from V and 0 bases from J, with 9 bases between. The CDR3 extends over 15 amino acids. Written as DNA, the CDR3 is TGTGCCAGCAGCTTAGTCAAGGGGGTGAACACTGAAGCTTTCTTT. Translated, it gives CASSLVKGVNTEAFF.

This clone was seen once. The chain has TRBV30 and TRBJ2-7; D perhaps matches TRBD2 (6 bases). The ends were cut back, 1 base at V and 7 bases at J, with 11 bases in the middle. Germline V gene data show CDR1 as GTSNPN and CDR2 as SVGIG (reference sequence). CDR3 size: 12 residues. The CDR3 here is CAWSALSGEQYF. The CDR3 DNA is TGTGCCTGGAGTGCCTTAAGCGGGGAGCAGTACTTC.

The table lists this clone with a few counts. This chain connects TRBV7-6 to TRBJ2-3; the D is unclear. Trimming pared 1 base from V and 0 bases from J, leaving 11 bases between. There are 16 residues in the CDR3. Germline V lookup: CDR1 SGHVS, CDR2 FNYEAQ. CDR3 DNA sequence: TGTGCCAGCAGCTTAGAAGTGGGAACCAGCACAGATACGCAGTATTTT. Its translation: CASSLEVGTSTDTQYF.

The genes are TRBV6-5 and TRBJ2-7, with D perhaps being TRBD1 or TRBD2 (5 bases each). CDR3 length: 15 amino acids. Trimming pared 5 bases from V and 2 bases from J, leaving 16 bases between. Per the germline V gene, CDR1 is MNHEY and CDR2 is SVGAGI. CDR3: CASSVSSGSAYEQYF. In DNA form, the CDR3 reads TGTGCCAGCAGTGTCTCGTCAGGGAGCGCCTACGAGCAGTACTTC.

The J gene is TRBJ1-4, the V gene TRBV27, with no clear D. V was shortened by 5 bases and J by 7 bases, with 2 bases between the two germline ends. The CDR3 consists of 10 residues. The V gene's germline CDR1 is MNHEY and CDR2 SMNVEV (reference sequence). CDR3 in amino acids: CASSTEKLFF. The CDR3 DNA reads as TGTGCCAGCAGTACTGAAAAACTGTTTTTT.

The chain employs TRBV6-4 and TRBJ2-3; unclear D gene. The CDR3 spans 13 residues. CDR1 is MRHNA, CDR2 SNTAGT, per germline. Deletions cut 5 bases from V and 3 bases from J, with 9 bases between. The CDR3 region has the DNA TGTGCCAGCAGTCGTGACTGGACAGATACGCAGTATTTT. Translating gives CASSRDWTDTQYF.

The chain recombines TRBV6-5 with TRBJ1-2, with D hard to call. Germline CDR1 MNHEY, CDR2 SVGAGI. The V and J ends lost 11 bases and 1 base respectively, with 11 bases between them. This CDR3 contains 12 residues. The CDR3, as DNA: TGTGCCGGCCGGGCCCTTAACTATGGCTACACCTTC. Its protein product is CAGRALNYGYTF.

In this sample, this clone turned up a few times. The rearrangement links TRBV30 to TRBJ2-6, with TRBD2 identical over 8 bases. Per the germline V gene, CDR1 is GTSNPN and CDR2 is SVGIG (reference sequence). Trimming cost V 5 bases and J 3 bases; bases outside gene matches: 3. This CDR3 has 14 residues. The CDR3 bases are TGTGCCTGGCGGGGGGGCGGTGGGGCCAACGTCCTGACTTTC. It translates to CAWRGGGGANVLTF.

The chain joins TRBV6-5 to TRBJ2-3; D gene unclear. The CDR3 loop spans 15 amino acids. With 8 bases removed from V and 1 base from J, the gap between germline ends came to 16 bases. CDR1 MNHEY and CDR2 SVGAGI come from the germline V gene. Here the CDR3 reads CASGEEWRGTDTQYF. CDR3 in DNA: TGTGCCAGCGGGGAAGAATGGCGAGGCACAGATACGCAGTATTTT.

This clone was found once. The chain recombines TRBV4-1 with TRBJ2-1; 10 nucleotides line up with TRBD2. Trimming took 6 bases from V and 7 from J; bases not matched to a gene: 9. Germline V CDR1 and CDR2: MGHRA, YSYEKL. The CDR3 has 15 amino acids. CDR3 region: CASSLAGALLNEQFF. In nucleotides, the CDR3 is TGCGCCAGCAGTCTAGCGGGGGCCCTCCTAAATGAGCAGTTCTTC.

This chain connects TRBV5-1 to TRBJ1-1; the D gene is possibly TRBD1 (5 bases). Germline V gene sequence: CDR1 SGHRS, CDR2 YFSETQ. Trimming left V 2 bases short and J 0 bases short, with 11 bases between. The CDR3 has 15 amino acids. The CDR3 sequence is CASSFIAGMNTEAFF. DNA for the CDR3: TGCGCCAGCAGCTTCATAGCAGGGATGAACACTGAAGCTTTCTTT.

This clone was counted once. This rearrangement joins TRBV18 to TRBJ2-1, with 11 bases aligning to TRBD1. V trimming: 2 bases; J trimming: 8 bases; junction bases outside the gene matches: 5. CDR3 size: 15 residues. The germline V gene encodes CDR1 KGHSH and CDR2 LQKENI. In DNA, the CDR3 is TGTGCCAGCTCACCATGGGACAGGGGGAAGGATGAGCAGTTCTTC. Encoded protein: CASSPWDRGKDEQFF.

This clone has only one observation. This chain joins TRBV11-2 and TRBJ1-1, with 7 bases aligning to TRBD1. Germline CDR1 is SGHAT and CDR2 is FQNNGV. Trimming took 5 bases from V and 4 from J; bases not matched to a gene: 7. This CDR3 comprises 14 residues. The CDR3 nucleotides read TGTGCCAGCAGCCCGTCGACAGGGATCACTGAAGCTTTCTTT. Protein sequence: CASSPSTGITEAFF.

The J gene is TRBJ2-7, the V gene TRBV6-1; 9 bases are a match to TRBD1. V lost 3 bases, J lost 4 bases, and 4 bases stayed unmatched. The CDR3 is made up of 14 amino acids. CDR1 and CDR2 from the germline V gene are MNHNS and SASEGT. The DNA of the CDR3 is TGTGCCAGCAGTGAGAACAGGGGGCTTTACGAGCAGTACTTC. Protein sequence: CASSENRGLYEQYF.

V and J are TRBV6-1 and TRBJ2-3; D is perhaps TRBD1 (6 bases). The CDR3 covers 13 residues. Germline CDR1 is MNHNS and CDR2 is SASEGT. V lost 6 bases to trimming and J lost 4 bases, with 11 bases between them. CDR3 sequence (DNA): TGTGCCAGCAGACTACAGGGCCCAGATACGCAGTATTTT. It yields the protein CASRLQGPDTQYF.

J is TRBJ2-2 and V is TRBV5-4; 8 bases are a match to TRBD2. The CDR3 covers 14 residues. CDR1 is SGHNT and CDR2 is YYREEE in the germline V gene (reference sequence). The CDR3 region is CASGAFANTGELFF. CDR3 coding DNA: TGTGCTAGCGGGGCTTTCGCGAACACCGGGGAGCTGTTTTTT.